This T cell receptor (beta chain) was captured by sequencing in a study of blood T cell repertoires in COVID-19. Study-wide background: COVID-19 samples collected from the United States, Italy and Spain covered acute and convalescent phases.

In the original workflow: Amplification from reference gene primers served as the basis for estimated nucleated cell counts. Method: immunoSEQ multiplex PCR; TCRdb's copy keeps in-frame clones and lacks some. For V, J and clone size, that table is used; D and trimming come from the DNA. The sample lists a few hundred thousand clones; 86% were seen once. The sequence was obtained from a woman aged 25 to 45 who had recovered from COVID-19. Sample: peripheral blood.

This CDR3 reads CAWSGTGTGRANEKLFF. In DNA form, the CDR3 reads TGTGCCTGGAGTGGAACCGGGACAGGACGTGCTAATGAAAAACTGTTTTTT. This rearrangement joins TRBV30 to TRBJ1-4; TRBD1 aligns across 8 bases. J lost 3 bases, V lost 1 base, and 10 bases had no gene match. Germline-derived CDR1 and CDR2 are GTSNPN and SVGIG (reference sequence). The CDR3 runs to 17 residues.